These 21 T cell receptor beta chains originate from one sample sequenced in a study of blood T cell repertoires in COVID-19. Repertoires were generated with immunoSEQ multiplex PCR, while TCRdb's copy carries only in-frame clones and drops some. The sample has about 110,000 clones; 70% to 80% are singletons. Sequencing was done on a sample of peripheral blood. The receptors originated from a man aged 70-80 years with active or convalescent COVID-19.

The chain uses TRBV7-6 and TRBJ2-1; 7 positions agree with TRBD2. CDR3 size: 14 residues. Germline V lookup: CDR1 SGHVS, CDR2 FNYEAQ. Trimming removed 0 bases from V and 9 bases from J; junction bases left unmatched: 5. The CDR3 sequence: CASSLAGGPVEQFF. CDR3 bases: TGTGCCAGCAGCTTAGCGGGAGGGCCTGTTGAGCAGTTCTTC.

The CDR3 sequence is CASSLGDRLGSEQFF. CDR3 DNA: TGCGCCAGCAGCTTGGGGGACAGGCTTGGGAGTGAGCAGTTCTTC. The gene calls are TRBV5-1 and TRBJ2-1, with TRBD1 matching 8 bases. With 0 bases clipped from V and 9 bases from J, the junction kept 8 bases outside the gene matches. Germline lookup yields CDR1 SGHRS and CDR2 YFSETQ. The CDR3 is made up of 15 amino acids. Using reference TRBV5-1 and TRBJ2-1 for the parts outside the CDR3, the full variable domain is KAGVTQTPRYLIKTRGQQVTLSCSPISGHRSVSWYQQTPGQGLQFLFEYFSETQRNKGNFPGRFSGRQFSNSRSEMNVSTLELGDSALYLCASSLGDRLGSEQFFGPGTRLTVL.

The chain is built from TRBV28 and TRBJ2-7, with 7 nucleotides matching TRBD1. Germline V gives CDR1 MDHEN, CDR2 SYDVKM. There are 14 residues in the CDR3. The V gene end was trimmed by 5 bases and the J gene end by 3 bases; junction bases not matched to a gene: 7. The CDR3 loop reads CASSTPGQNYEQYF. Here the CDR3 DNA reads TGTGCCAGCAGTACACCGGGACAGAACTACGAGCAGTACTTC.

This clone was seen only a few times. This sequence joins TRBV7-9 and TRBJ2-3; TRBD2 is a possible D gene (6 bases). V dropped 5 bases and J dropped 9 bases, with 27 bases sitting between them. This CDR3 has 17 residues. CDR1 and CDR2 (germline): SEHNR, FQNEAQ (reference sequence). The CDR3 loop reads CASSPKGLLQPKSTQYF. In DNA, the CDR3 is TGTGCCAGCAGCCCGAAGGGACTGCTGCAGCCAAAAAGCACGCAGTATTTT.

This clone turned up a few times. The chain combines TRBV5-1 with TRBJ1-1, with D possibly matching TRBD1 (5 bases). CDR3 length: 13 amino acids. V was clipped by 4 bases and J by 9 bases, with 16 bases between them. Germline CDR1 is SGHRS and CDR2 is YFSETQ. In nucleotides, the CDR3 is TGCGCCAGCAGCGCATCAGGGTCCCCCCAAGCTTTCTTT. Its protein product is CASSASGSPQAFF.

The chain recombines TRBV18 with TRBJ1-2; 7 bases map to TRBD1. With V trimmed by 3 bases and J by 0 bases, 13 bases remained unmatched. Germline-derived CDR1 and CDR2 are KGHSH and LQKENI. The CDR3 covers 18 residues. The CDR3 reads CASSPTTAGQEANYGYTF. The DNA for the CDR3 is TGTGCCAGCTCACCGACTACCGCCGGACAGGAAGCTAACTATGGCTACACCTTC.

This sequence joins TRBV30 and TRBJ2-5, with TRBD2 matching over 8 bases. Germline V gives CDR1 GTSNPN, CDR2 SVGIG (reference sequence). V lost 3 bases, J lost 1 base, and 7 bases stayed unmatched. The CDR3 totals 15 residues. CDR3 residues: CAWSPREGPQETQYF. CDR3 sequence (DNA): TGTGCCTGGAGCCCCCGGGAGGGCCCCCAAGAGACCCAGTACTTC. Variable domain in full (rest from reference TRBV30 and TRBJ2-5): SQTIHQWPATLVQPVGSPLSLECTVEGTSNPNLYWYRQAAGRGLQLLFYSVGIGQISSEVPQNLSASRPQDRQFILSSKKLLLSDSGFYLCAWSPREGPQETQYFGPGTRLLVL.

This clone has only a few counts. The chain combines TRBV11-2 with TRBJ1-2; 9 nucleotides agree with TRBD1. There are 15 residues in the CDR3. Germline CDR1 reads SGHAT; CDR2 reads FQNNGV. J gave up 3 bases and V 4 bases, and 6 bases lay outside the gene matches. CDR3 amino acids: CASSSRTGAHYGYTF. The CDR3 region has the DNA TGTGCCAGCAGCTCCAGGACAGGGGCACACTATGGCTACACCTTC.

The chain carries TRBV7-9 and TRBJ1-2; D call uncertain. V shed 5 bases and J shed 6 bases, with 4 bases lying between them. The CDR3 loop spans 10 amino acids. Germline CDR1 and CDR2: SEHNR and FQNEAQ (reference sequence). The CDR3 coding sequence is TGTGCCAGCAGCGCAGATGGCTACACCTTC. As protein: CASSADGYTF.

This rearrangement joins TRBV5-6 to TRBJ1-2; tentative D call: TRBD1 (5 bases). The V and J ends lost 0 bases and 6 bases respectively, with 12 bases between them. From germline, CDR1 is SGHDT and CDR2 YYEEEE. There are 14 residues in the CDR3. The CDR3 is CASSLGQREDGYTF. CDR3 coding DNA: TGTGCCAGCAGCTTGGGACAGAGGGAGGATGGCTACACCTTC. The full variable domain, with the rest looked up from reference TRBV5-6 and TRBJ1-2, is DAGVTQSPTHLIKTRGQQVTLRCSPKSGHDTVSWYQQALGQGPQFIFQYYEEEERQRGNFPDRFSGHQFPNYSSELNVNALLLGDSALYLCASSLGQREDGYTFGSGTRLTVV.

This sequence joins TRBV19 and TRBJ1-1; a possible D gene is TRBD1 (5 bases). This CDR3 spans 14 amino acids. V lost 3 bases and J lost 0, with 8 bases in between. Germline V gene lookup returns CDR1 LNHDA and CDR2 SQIVND (reference sequence). CDR3 DNA sequence: TGTGCCAGTAGTATGGGGACTATGAACACTGAAGCTTTCTTT. This encodes CASSMGTMNTEAFF.

J is TRBJ1-1 and V is TRBV29-1, with TRBD1 matching over 7 bases. V lost 4 bases and J lost 5; bases outside the gene matches: 4. The CDR3 runs to 12 residues. Germline V CDR1 and CDR2: SQVTM, ANQGSEA. Here the CDR3 reads CSVVNRGTEAFF. The CDR3 DNA reads TGCAGCGTTGTAAACAGGGGAACTGAAGCTTTCTTT.

This chain links TRBV5-4 with TRBJ2-3; TRBD2 aligns across 8 bases. CDR1 SGHNT and CDR2 YYREEE come from the germline V gene (reference sequence). CDR3 length: 17 amino acids. Unmatched junction bases numbered 10, after V lost 4 bases and J lost 0 bases. The CDR3 DNA is TGTGCCAGCAGCCCGAGCTCGGGGGGGCCTAGCACAGATACGCAGTATTTT. Protein sequence: CASSPSSGGPSTDTQYF.

The chain recombines TRBV5-1 with TRBJ1-3; a weak D match, TRBD1 (5 bases). The length of the CDR3 is 15 residues. Looked up from germline, CDR1 is SGHRS and CDR2 is YFSETQ. V was shortened by 5 bases and J by 0 bases, with 12 bases between the two germline ends. The CDR3 loop is CASSLDSYSGNTIYF. The DNA of the CDR3 is TGCGCCAGCAGTCTCGACAGTTACTCTGGAAACACCATATATTTT. Complete variable domain (other parts from reference TRBV5-1 and TRBJ1-3): KAGVTQTPRYLIKTRGQQVTLSCSPISGHRSVSWYQQTPGQGLQFLFEYFSETQRNKGNFPGRFSGRQFSNSRSEMNVSTLELGDSALYLCASSLDSYSGNTIYFGEGSWLTVV.

This sequence joins TRBV27 and TRBJ2-5, with D tentatively TRBD1 (5 bases). The CDR3 contains 16 residues. Trimming took off 1 base at V and 3 bases at J, with 15 bases between the two ends. Germline V gene data show CDR1 as MNHEY and CDR2 as SMNVEV (reference sequence). CDR3 protein: CASSLWPQAKKETQYF. The CDR3 DNA follows: TGTGCCAGCAGTTTATGGCCACAGGCGAAAAAAGAGACCCAGTACTTC.

The rearrangement joins TRBV5-5 to TRBJ2-1; 7 nucleotides agree with TRBD1. Germline V gene sequence: CDR1 SGHKS, CDR2 YYEKEE (reference sequence). V dropped 10 bases and J dropped 4; count of bases not matched to a gene: 14. The CDR3 sequence is 15 residues long. CDR3 nucleotides: TGTGCCGGTAATAACAGGGGAGAGGGGTACAATGAGCAGTTCTTC. Protein: CAGNNRGEGYNEQFF. The entire variable domain, with the rest obtained from reference TRBV5-5 and TRBJ2-1, is as follows: DAGVTQSPTHLIKTRGQQVTLRCSPISGHKSVSWYQQVLGQGPQFIFQYYEKEERGRGNFPDRFSARQFPNYSSELNVNALLLGDSALYLCAGNNRGEGYNEQFFGPGTRLTVL.

The V gene is TRBV5-1, the J gene TRBJ2-7, with D tentatively TRBD1 (6 bases). Per the germline V gene, CDR1 is SGHRS and CDR2 is YFSETQ. V was clipped by 3 bases and J by 3 bases, with 13 bases between them. The CDR3 has 14 residues. CDR3 DNA sequence: TGCGCCAGCAGCTCCAGGGGAAGAGACTACGAGCAGTACTTC. Encoded protein: CASSSRGRDYEQYF.

The J gene is TRBJ1-5, the V gene TRBV6-5; a possible D gene is TRBD1 (5 bases). The CDR3 totals 11 residues. Germline lookup yields CDR1 MNHEY and CDR2 SVGAGI. The germline V and J ends were trimmed by 8 bases and 8 bases, with 10 bases remaining between them. The CDR3 reads CASGAVEPQHF. DNA for the CDR3: TGTGCCAGCGGGGCTGTTGAGCCCCAGCATTTT.

V usage is TRBV9 and J usage is TRBJ2-7; a possible D gene is TRBD1 (6 bases). The CDR3 is 14 residues long. Deletions cut 3 bases from V and 3 bases from J, with 13 bases between. The germline V gene encodes CDR1 SGDLS and CDR2 YYNGEE. CDR3 sequence reads: CASSAWDTLYEQYF. Written as DNA, the CDR3 is TGTGCCAGCAGCGCCTGGGACACCCTCTACGAGCAGTACTTC.

V usage is TRBV28 and J usage is TRBJ1-1; tentatively, D is TRBD1 (5 bases). The V end was cut by 6 bases, the J end by 2 bases, with 13 bases between. Germline V gene data show CDR1 as MDHEN and CDR2 as SYDVKM. The CDR3 is made up of 14 amino acids. The CDR3 bases are TGTGCCAGCAGACCAGGGAGGCGAAACACTGAAGCTTTCTTT. This translates into CASRPGRRNTEAFF. Drawing the rest from reference TRBV28 and TRBJ1-1, the complete variable domain is DVKVTQSSRYLVKRTGEKVFLECVQDMDHENMFWYRQDPGLGLRLIYFSYDVKMKEKGDIPEGYSVSREKKERFSLILESASTNQTSMYLCASRPGRRNTEAFFGQGTRLTVV.

V is TRBV4-2 and J is TRBJ1-5; 11 bases agree with TRBD1. The V and J ends lost 2 bases and 6 bases, in that order; junction bases with no gene match: 3. The germline V gene has CDR1 LGHNA and CDR2 YNFKEQ. CDR3 length: 15 residues. This CDR3 reads CASSQWTGGSQPQHF. The DNA of the CDR3 is TGTGCCAGCAGCCAATGGACAGGGGGCAGTCAGCCCCAGCATTTT.